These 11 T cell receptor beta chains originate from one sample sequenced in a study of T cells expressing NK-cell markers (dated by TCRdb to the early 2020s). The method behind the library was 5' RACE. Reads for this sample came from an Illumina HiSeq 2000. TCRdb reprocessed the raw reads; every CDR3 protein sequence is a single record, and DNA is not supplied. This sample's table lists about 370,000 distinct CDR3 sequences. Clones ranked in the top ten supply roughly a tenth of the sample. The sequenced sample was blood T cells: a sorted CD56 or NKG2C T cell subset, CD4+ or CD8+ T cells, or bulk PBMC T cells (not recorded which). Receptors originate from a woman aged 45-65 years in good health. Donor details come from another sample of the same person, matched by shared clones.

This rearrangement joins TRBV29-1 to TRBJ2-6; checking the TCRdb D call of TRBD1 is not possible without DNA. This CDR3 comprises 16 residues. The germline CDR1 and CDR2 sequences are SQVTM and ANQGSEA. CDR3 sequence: CSVGGTGSSGANVLTF.

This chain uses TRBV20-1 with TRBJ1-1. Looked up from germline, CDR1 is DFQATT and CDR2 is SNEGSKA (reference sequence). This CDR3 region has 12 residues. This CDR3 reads CSAVPNPPEAFF.

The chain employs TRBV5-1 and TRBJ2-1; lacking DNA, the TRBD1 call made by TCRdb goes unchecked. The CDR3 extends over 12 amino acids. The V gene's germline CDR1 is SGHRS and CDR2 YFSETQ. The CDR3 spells CASSEQGHEQFF.

The CDR3 region is CASHPAREKQFF. The chain couples TRBV7-9 to TRBJ2-1; without DNA, the TCRdb call of TRBD1 cannot be checked. The CDR3 is 12 residues long. CDR1 and CDR2 (germline): SEHNR, FQNEAQ (reference sequence).

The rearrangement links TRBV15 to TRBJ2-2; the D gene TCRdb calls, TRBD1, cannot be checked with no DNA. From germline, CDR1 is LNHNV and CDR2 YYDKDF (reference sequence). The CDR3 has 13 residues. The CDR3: CATGASRAGELFF.

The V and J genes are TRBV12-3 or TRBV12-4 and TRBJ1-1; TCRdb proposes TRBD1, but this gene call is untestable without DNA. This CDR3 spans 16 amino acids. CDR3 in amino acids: CASSPPGTGLTTEAFF.

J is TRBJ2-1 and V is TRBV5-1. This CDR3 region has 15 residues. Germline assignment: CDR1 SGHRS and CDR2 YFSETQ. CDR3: CASSWGPNSYNEQFF.

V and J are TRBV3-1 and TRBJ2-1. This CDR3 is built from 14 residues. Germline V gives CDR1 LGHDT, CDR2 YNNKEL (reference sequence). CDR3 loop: CASSQDFRHNEQFF.

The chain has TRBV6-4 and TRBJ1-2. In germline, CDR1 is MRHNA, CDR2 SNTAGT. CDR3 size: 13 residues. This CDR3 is CASSVSAGLGYTF.

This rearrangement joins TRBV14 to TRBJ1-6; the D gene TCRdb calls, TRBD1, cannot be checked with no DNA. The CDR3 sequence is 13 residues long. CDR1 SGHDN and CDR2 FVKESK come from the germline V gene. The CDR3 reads CASSYDRNSPLHF.

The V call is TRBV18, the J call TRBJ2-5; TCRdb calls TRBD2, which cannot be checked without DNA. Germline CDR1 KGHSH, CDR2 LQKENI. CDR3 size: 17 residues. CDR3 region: CASSPPRLAGYQETQYF.